The 23 T cell receptor beta chains below all came from one sample that was sequenced in a study of blood T cell repertoires in COVID-19. Only in-frame clones appear in the TCRdb table, and some are missing; sequencing was by immunoSEQ multiplex PCR. The sample includes about 110,000 clones, over 70% seen only once; the top ten take 1.5% to 1.9%. Sequenced input: peripheral blood. The receptors were gathered from a man aged 45 to 65 with acute or convalescent COVID-19.

The V gene is TRBV6-1, the J gene TRBJ1-2; D is possibly TRBD1 (6 bases). V lost 3 bases and J 2 bases, leaving 10 bases between the germline ends. Germline CDR1 is MNHNS and CDR2 is SASEGT. The CDR3 extends over 14 amino acids. This CDR3 is CASSEGALNYGYTF. CDR3 sequence (DNA): TGTGCCAGCAGTGAGGGGGCCTTAAACTATGGCTACACCTTC.

The chain carries TRBV6-5 and TRBJ1-4, with TRBD1 matching over 9 bases. The CDR3 extends over 14 amino acids. Germline values: CDR1 MNHEY, CDR2 SVGAGI. The junction had 2 bases not matched to a gene; V was cut back by 7 bases and J by 2 bases. CDR3 sequence (DNA): TGTGCCAGCAAGACAGGGGGGACTAATGAAAAACTGTTTTTT. Protein sequence: CASKTGGTNEKLFF.

V gene TRBV12-3 or TRBV12-4 combines with J gene TRBJ2-5; 7 positions agree with TRBD1. The length of the CDR3 is 13 residues. V gave up 6 bases and J gave up 9 bases; unmatched junction bases: 10. CDR3 residues: CASSSDRLVAQYF. CDR3 in DNA: TGTGCCAGCAGCTCGGACAGGCTTGTGGCCCAGTACTTC.

The chain recombines TRBV3-1 (or the pseudogene TRBV3-2) with TRBJ2-3; TRBD2 matches 12 bases. The CDR3 is 17 residues long. The germline V gene has CDR1 LGHDT and CDR2 YNNKEL (reference sequence). J gave up 0 bases and V 2 bases, and 3 bases lay outside the gene matches. CDR3 sequence reads: CASSQTSGGRSTDTQYF. The DNA for the CDR3 is TGTGCCAGCAGCCAAACTAGCGGGGGGAGGAGCACAGATACGCAGTATTTT.

The gene calls are TRBV15 and TRBJ1-5; 8 bases match TRBD1. The CDR3 sequence is 16 residues long. J was trimmed by 6 bases and V by 1 base; bases with no gene match: 8. Germline assignment: CDR1 LNHNV and CDR2 YYDKDF (reference sequence). In DNA form, the CDR3 reads TGTGCCACCAGCAGAGTGGACAGGGTGGCGGGTCAGCCCCAGCATTTT. Amino acids: CATSRVDRVAGQPQHF.

V usage is TRBV5-5 and J usage is TRBJ2-7, with 10 positions matching TRBD1. The germline V gene encodes CDR1 SGHKS and CDR2 YYEKEE (reference sequence). The CDR3 is 17 residues long. Trimming cost V 0 bases and J 2 bases; bases outside gene matches: 8. The CDR3 sequence is CASSLVPSGTGAYEQYF. CDR3 nucleotides: TGTGCCAGCAGCTTGGTTCCTTCGGGGACAGGGGCCTACGAGCAGTACTTC.

This chain connects TRBV5-1 to TRBJ2-5; a possible D gene is TRBD1 (6 bases). The V and J ends lost 6 bases and 1 base respectively, with 16 bases between them. The CDR3 spans 15 residues. Germline CDR1 reads SGHRS; CDR2 reads YFSETQ. The CDR3 nucleotides are TGCGCCAGCACTTCCTCCTCAGGGGCCCAAGAGACCCAGTACTTC. It is translated as CASTSSSGAQETQYF.

The chain has TRBV19 and TRBJ1-3; no firm D call. This CDR3 comprises 11 residues. Germline V gene lookup returns CDR1 LNHDA and CDR2 SQIVND (reference sequence). Trimming stripped 8 bases from V and 3 bases from J, with 5 bases between. In DNA, the CDR3 is TGTGCCAGTTCACTTGGAAACACCATATATTTT. This sequence encodes CASSLGNTIYF.

Only a few counts were recorded for this clone. This chain links TRBV9 with TRBJ2-2, with D maybe TRBD1 (6 bases). Germline values: CDR1 SGDLS, CDR2 YYNGEE. The CDR3 loop spans 16 amino acids. The V end lost 4 bases, the J end lost 3 bases, and 16 bases lay between the germline ends. CDR3 residues: CASSPYDGTYTGELFF. The CDR3 DNA sequence: TGTGCCAGCAGCCCCTACGACGGGACATACACCGGGGAGCTGTTTTTT.

The chain combines TRBV9 with TRBJ1-2; 9 bases line up with TRBD1. The CDR3 sequence is 15 residues long. The germline gives CDR1 SGDLS, CDR2 YYNGEE. V was clipped by 3 bases and J by 8 bases; unmatched bases: 11. CDR3 coding DNA: TGTGCCAGCAGCGCTCCCGGGACAGGGATTAGGGGCTACACCTTC. This codes for CASSAPGTGIRGYTF. The variable domain in full, completed from reference TRBV9 and TRBJ1-2, reads DSGVTQTPKHLITATGQRVTLRCSPRSGDLSVYWYQQSLDQGLQFLIQYYNGEERAKGNILERFSAQQFPDLHSELNLSSLELGDSALYFCASSAPGTGIRGYTFGSGTRLTVV.

This chain links TRBV28 with TRBJ1-1, with D possibly being TRBD1 (5 bases). CDR1 MDHEN and CDR2 SYDVKM come from the germline V gene. Trimming removed 5 bases from V and 0 bases from J, with 22 bases in between. The CDR3 contains 18 residues. The CDR3 DNA reads TGTGCCAGCAGTCCCATAGGCCTAGGGGTGGGGCTGAACACTGAAGCTTTCTTT. Its protein product is CASSPIGLGVGLNTEAFF.

This rearrangement joins TRBV6-6 to TRBJ2-3; 13 bases align to TRBD2. Germline lookup yields CDR1 MNHNY and CDR2 SVGAGI (reference sequence). The CDR3 length is 16 residues. V lost 1 base to trimming and J lost 4 bases; unmatched junction nucleotides: 2. The CDR3 nucleotides read TGTGCCAGCAGTTACTTTACTAGCGGGGGGGCAGATACGCAGTATTTT. This gives the protein CASSYFTSGGADTQYF.

This rearrangement joins TRBV11-2 to TRBJ2-3; a possible D gene is TRBD1 (5 bases). The germline CDR1 and CDR2 sequences are SGHAT and FQNNGV. This CDR3 region has 15 residues. V was pared by 5 bases and J by 4 bases, with 16 bases between. The CDR3 sequence is CASSQLARVADTQYF. The CDR3 DNA is TGTGCCAGCAGCCAACTCGCCAGGGTCGCAGATACGCAGTATTTT.

The genes are TRBV5-1 and TRBJ2-7, with D possibly TRBD2 on 6 matching bases. The V end lost 0 bases, the J end lost 3 bases, and 10 bases lay between the germline ends. Per germline, CDR1 SGHRS and CDR2 YFSETQ. This CDR3 spans 14 amino acids. The CDR3, as DNA: TGCGCCAGCAGCTTGGGAGGGGAGGTCTACGAGCAGTACTTC. Translating it yields CASSLGGEVYEQYF.

The CDR3 is CASSSVQANSPLHF. The CDR3 DNA reads as TGTGCCAGCAGCTCGGTACAGGCTAATTCACCCCTCCACTTT. This chain links TRBV7-9 with TRBJ1-6, with D possibly being TRBD1 (5 bases). The V and J ends lost 4 bases and 6 bases respectively, with 10 bases between them. The length of the CDR3 is 14 residues. The germline CDR1 and CDR2 sequences are SEHNR and FQNEAQ (reference sequence).

This sequence joins TRBV5-1 and TRBJ1-1, with 8 bases fitting TRBD1. The V and J ends lost 1 base and 4 bases, in that order; junction bases with no gene match: 3. Germline lookup yields CDR1 SGHRS and CDR2 YFSETQ. The CDR3 totals 14 residues. This chain's CDR3 is CASSLSTGGTEAFF. The CDR3 nucleotides read TGCGCCAGCAGCTTGTCTACAGGGGGCACTGAAGCTTTCTTT.

The V and J genes are TRBV4-2 and TRBJ2-7, with TRBD1 identical over 9 bases. Per the germline V gene, CDR1 is LGHNA and CDR2 is YNFKEQ. After removal of 4 bases from V and 1 base from J, the junction contained 5 bases not matched to a gene. The CDR3 is 15 amino acids. The CDR3 spells CASSRGQGFSYEQYF. The CDR3 nucleotides read TGTGCCAGCAGCCGAGGACAGGGGTTTTCCTACGAGCAGTACTTC.

The chain combines TRBV5-1 with TRBJ1-2; D not certain. Germline V lookup: CDR1 SGHRS, CDR2 YFSETQ. The CDR3 covers 13 residues. Trimming left V 1 base short and J 5 bases short, with 9 bases between. The CDR3: CASSLHLGYGYTF. CDR3 bases: TGCGCCAGCAGCTTGCACCTCGGTTATGGCTACACCTTC.

V and J are TRBV5-4 and TRBJ1-2; TRBD1 is a possible D gene (6 bases). This CDR3 is 14 amino acids long. Germline V gives CDR1 SGHNT, CDR2 YYREEE (reference sequence). The V gene lost 4 bases and the J gene lost 4 bases, with 14 bases spanning the gap. The CDR3 nucleotides read TGTGCCAGCAGCCGCTCGGACAGCCTCTATGGCTACACCTTC. This sequence encodes CASSRSDSLYGYTF.

This CDR3 is CASRETGTYNSPLHF. The CDR3 DNA follows: TGTGCCAGCAGGGAGACAGGGACCTATAATTCACCCCTCCACTTT. The rearrangement joins TRBV25-1 to TRBJ1-6, with TRBD1 identical over 7 bases. From germline, CDR1 is MGHDK and CDR2 SYGVNS. The V segment lost 6 bases and the J segment 2 bases; nucleotides outside the gene matches: 4. The CDR3 loop spans 15 amino acids.

This chain uses TRBV6-2 or TRBV6-3 with TRBJ2-7, with D tentatively TRBD2 (6 bases). CDR3 length equals 14 residues. Trimming removed 4 bases at V and 6 bases at J, with 16 bases between. Germline CDR1 and CDR2: MNHEY and SVGEGT. The CDR3 spells CASSSADGRGEQYV. The CDR3 region has the DNA TGTGCCAGCAGTTCCGCAGACGGGAGAGGCGAGCAGTACGTC.

The rearrangement links TRBV28 to TRBJ1-1, with D perhaps matching TRBD1 (6 bases). The V gene lost 7 bases and the J gene lost 1 base, with 10 bases spanning the gap. The germline gives CDR1 MDHEN, CDR2 SYDVKM. The CDR3 runs to 13 residues. The DNA for the CDR3 is TGTGCCAGCACCCGGACAGCGAACACTGAAGCTTTCTTT. Translating it yields CASTRTANTEAFF.

This clone was observed a single time. This chain connects TRBV19 to TRBJ2-2; TRBD1 matches at 8 bases. Germline V gives CDR1 LNHDA, CDR2 SQIVND (reference sequence). The CDR3 runs 16 residues. Unmatched junction bases numbered 7, after V lost 7 bases and J lost 0 bases. CDR3 coding DNA: TGTGCCAGTACCGACAGGGGTTTCGCGAACACCGGGGAGCTGTTTTTT. This gives the protein CASTDRGFANTGELFF.